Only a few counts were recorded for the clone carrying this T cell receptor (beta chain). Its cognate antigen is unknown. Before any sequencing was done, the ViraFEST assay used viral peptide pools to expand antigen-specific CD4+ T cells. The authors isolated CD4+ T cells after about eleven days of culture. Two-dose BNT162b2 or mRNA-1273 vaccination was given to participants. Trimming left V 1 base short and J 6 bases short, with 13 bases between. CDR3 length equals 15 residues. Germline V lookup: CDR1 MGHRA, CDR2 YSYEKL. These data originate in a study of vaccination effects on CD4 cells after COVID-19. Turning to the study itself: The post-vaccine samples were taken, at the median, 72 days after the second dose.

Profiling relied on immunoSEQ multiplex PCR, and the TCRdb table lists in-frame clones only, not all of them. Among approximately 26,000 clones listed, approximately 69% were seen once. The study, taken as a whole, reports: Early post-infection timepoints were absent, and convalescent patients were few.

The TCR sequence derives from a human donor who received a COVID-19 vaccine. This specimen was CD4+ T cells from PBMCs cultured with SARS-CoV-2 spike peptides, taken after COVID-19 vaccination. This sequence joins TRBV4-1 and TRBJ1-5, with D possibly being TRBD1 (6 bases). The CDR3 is CASSQGDGGAQPQHF. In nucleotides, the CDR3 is TGCGCCAGCAGCCAAGGGGATGGGGGCGCTCAGCCCCAGCATTTT.